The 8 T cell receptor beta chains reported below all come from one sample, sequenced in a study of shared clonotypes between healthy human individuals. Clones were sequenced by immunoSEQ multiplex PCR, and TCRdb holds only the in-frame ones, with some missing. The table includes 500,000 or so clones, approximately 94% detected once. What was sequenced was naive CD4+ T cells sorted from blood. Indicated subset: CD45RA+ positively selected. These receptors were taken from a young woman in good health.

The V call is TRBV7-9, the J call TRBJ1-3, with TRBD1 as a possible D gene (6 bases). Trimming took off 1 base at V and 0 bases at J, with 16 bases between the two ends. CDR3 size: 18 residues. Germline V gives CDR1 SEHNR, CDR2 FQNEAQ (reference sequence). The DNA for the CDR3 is TGTGCCAGCAGCTTAGGTCCCGGGACATTGATCTCTGGAAACACCATATATTTT. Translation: CASSLGPGTLISGNTIYF.

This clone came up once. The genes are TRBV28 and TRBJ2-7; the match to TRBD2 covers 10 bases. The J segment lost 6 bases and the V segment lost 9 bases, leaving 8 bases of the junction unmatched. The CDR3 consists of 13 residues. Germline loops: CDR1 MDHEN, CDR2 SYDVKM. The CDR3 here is CASAVAGGTEQYF. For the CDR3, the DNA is TGTGCCAGTGCGGTAGCGGGAGGTACCGAGCAGTACTTC.

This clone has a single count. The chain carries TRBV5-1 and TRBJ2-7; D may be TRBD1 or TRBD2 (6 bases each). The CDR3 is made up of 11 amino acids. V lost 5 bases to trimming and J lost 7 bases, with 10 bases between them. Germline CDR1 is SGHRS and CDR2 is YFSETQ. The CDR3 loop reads CASRGGGEQYF. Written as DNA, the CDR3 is TGCGCCAGCAGGGGGGGCGGGGAGCAGTACTTC.

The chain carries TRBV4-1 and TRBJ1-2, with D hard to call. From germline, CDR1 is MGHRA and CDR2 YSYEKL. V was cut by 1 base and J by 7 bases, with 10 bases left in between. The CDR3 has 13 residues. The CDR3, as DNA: TGCGCCAGCAGCCAAGGGCAAATGCTTGGCTACACCTTC. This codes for CASSQGQMLGYTF.

The CDR3 bases are TGTGCCAGCAGCCAGGACTGGAAAAAGACCTACGAGCAGTACTTC. This translates into CASSQDWKKTYEQYF. This chain joins TRBV5-4 and TRBJ2-7; the D gene is possibly TRBD2 (5 bases). Germline V gene data show CDR1 as SGHNT and CDR2 as YYREEE (reference sequence). Between the trimmed V and J ends, which lost 4 bases and 2 bases, there was a span of 16 bases. This CDR3 has 15 amino acids.

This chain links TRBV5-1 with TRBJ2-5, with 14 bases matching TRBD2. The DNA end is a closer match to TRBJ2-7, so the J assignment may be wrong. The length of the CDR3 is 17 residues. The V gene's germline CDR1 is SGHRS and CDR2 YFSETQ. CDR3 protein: CASSPGLAGGQRYEQYF. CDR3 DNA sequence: TGCGCCAGCAGCCCTGGACTAGCGGGAGGCCAACGATACGAGCAGTACTTC.

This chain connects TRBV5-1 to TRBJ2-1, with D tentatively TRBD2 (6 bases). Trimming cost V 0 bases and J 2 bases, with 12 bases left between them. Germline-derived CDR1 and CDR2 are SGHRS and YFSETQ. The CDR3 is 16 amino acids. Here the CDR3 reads CASSLVGGTTYNEQFF. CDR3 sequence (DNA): TGCGCCAGCAGCTTGGTTGGCGGGACGACCTACAATGAGCAGTTCTTC.

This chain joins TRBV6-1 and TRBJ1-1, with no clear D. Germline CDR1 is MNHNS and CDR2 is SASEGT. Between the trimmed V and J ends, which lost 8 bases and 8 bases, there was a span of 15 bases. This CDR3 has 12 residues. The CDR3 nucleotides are TGTGCCAGCGTGTGGGCGAGCCTGGAAGCTTTCTTT. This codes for CASVWASLEAFF.